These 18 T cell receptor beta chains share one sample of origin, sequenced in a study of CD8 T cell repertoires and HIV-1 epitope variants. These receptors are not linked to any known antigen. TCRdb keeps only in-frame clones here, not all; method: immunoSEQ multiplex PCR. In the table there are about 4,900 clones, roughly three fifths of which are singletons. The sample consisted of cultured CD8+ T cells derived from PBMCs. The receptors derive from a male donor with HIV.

This CDR3 reads CASSSDVSAYEQYF. In nucleotides, the CDR3 is TGTGCCAGCAGTTCAGATGTCTCGGCCTACGAGCAGTACTTC. The genes are TRBV5-4 and TRBJ2-7; D call uncertain. The CDR3 loop spans 14 amino acids. Between the trimmed V and J ends, which lost 5 bases and 2 bases, there was a span of 14 bases. Germline CDR1 and CDR2: SGHNT and YYREEE (reference sequence).

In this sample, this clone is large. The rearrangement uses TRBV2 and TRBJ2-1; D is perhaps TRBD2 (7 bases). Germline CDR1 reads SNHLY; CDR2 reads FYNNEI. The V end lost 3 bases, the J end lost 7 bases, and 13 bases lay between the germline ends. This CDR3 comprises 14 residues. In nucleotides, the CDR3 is TGTGCCAGCAGTGAGGGGGGGACATTGAATGAGCAGTTCTTC. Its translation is CASSEGGTLNEQFF.

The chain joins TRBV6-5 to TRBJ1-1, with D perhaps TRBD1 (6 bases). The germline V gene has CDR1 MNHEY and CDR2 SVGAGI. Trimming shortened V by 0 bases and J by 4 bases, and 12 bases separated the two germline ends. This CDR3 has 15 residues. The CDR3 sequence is CASSYSDSSVTEAFF. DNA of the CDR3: TGTGCCAGCAGTTACTCGGACAGTTCGGTCACTGAAGCTTTCTTT.

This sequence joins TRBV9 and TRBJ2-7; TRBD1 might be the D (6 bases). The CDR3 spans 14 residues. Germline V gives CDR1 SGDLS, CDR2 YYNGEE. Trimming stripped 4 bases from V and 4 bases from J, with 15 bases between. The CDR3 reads CASSLRDNLYEQYF. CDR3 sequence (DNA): TGTGCCAGCAGCCTCCGGGACAACCTATACGAGCAGTACTTC.

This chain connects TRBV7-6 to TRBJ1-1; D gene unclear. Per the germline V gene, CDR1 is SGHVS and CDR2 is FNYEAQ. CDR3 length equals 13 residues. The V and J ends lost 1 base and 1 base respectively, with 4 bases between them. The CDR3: CASSLGENTEAFF. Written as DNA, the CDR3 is TGTGCCAGCAGCTTAGGGGAGAACACTGAAGCTTTCTTT.

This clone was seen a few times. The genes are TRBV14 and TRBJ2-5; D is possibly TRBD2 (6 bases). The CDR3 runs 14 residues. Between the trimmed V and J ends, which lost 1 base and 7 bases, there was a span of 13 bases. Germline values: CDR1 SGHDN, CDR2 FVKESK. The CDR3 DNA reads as TGTGCCAGCAGCCAAGTGCGGGGCCGGGGGACCCAGTACTTC. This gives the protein CASSQVRGRGTQYF.

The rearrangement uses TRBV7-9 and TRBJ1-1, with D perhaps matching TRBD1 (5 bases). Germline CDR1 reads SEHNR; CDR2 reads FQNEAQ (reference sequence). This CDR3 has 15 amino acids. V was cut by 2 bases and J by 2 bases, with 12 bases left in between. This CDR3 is CASSLNGGSNTEAFF. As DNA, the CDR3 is TGTGCCAGCAGCTTAAATGGGGGTTCCAACACTGAAGCTTTCTTT.

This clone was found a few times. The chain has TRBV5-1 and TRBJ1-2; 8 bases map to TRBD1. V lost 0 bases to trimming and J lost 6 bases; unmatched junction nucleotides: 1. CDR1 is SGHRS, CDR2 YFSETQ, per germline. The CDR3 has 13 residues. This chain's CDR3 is CASSLATGDGYTF. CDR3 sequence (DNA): TGCGCCAGCAGCTTGGCGACAGGGGATGGCTACACCTTC.

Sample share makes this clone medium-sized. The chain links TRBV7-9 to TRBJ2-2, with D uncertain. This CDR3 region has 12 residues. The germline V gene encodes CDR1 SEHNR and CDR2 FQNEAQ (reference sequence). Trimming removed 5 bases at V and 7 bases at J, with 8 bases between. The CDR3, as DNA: TGTGCCAGCAGCCTTCAGGACGGGGAGCTGTTTTTT. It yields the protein CASSLQDGELFF.

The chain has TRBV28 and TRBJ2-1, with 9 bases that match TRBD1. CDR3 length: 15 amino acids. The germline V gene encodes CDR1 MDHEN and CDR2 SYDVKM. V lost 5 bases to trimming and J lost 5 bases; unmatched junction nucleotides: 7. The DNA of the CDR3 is TGTGCCAGCAGTGGGGACAGGGCCCTCGACAATGAGCAGTTCTTC. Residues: CASSGDRALDNEQFF.

The CDR3 bases are TGCGCCAGCAGCCAAGCATTGGGGAACTACAATGAGCAGTTCTTC. Translation: CASSQALGNYNEQFF. The chain joins TRBV4-3 to TRBJ2-1; unclear D gene. CDR1 and CDR2 from the germline V gene are LGHNA and YSLEER. Trimming stripped 1 base from V and 3 bases from J, with 10 bases between. The CDR3 totals 15 residues.

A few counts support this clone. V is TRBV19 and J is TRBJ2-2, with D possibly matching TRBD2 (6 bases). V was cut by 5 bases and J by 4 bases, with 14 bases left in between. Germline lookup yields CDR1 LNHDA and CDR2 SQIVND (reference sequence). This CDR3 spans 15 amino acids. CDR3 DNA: TGTGCCAGTAGTTTGTGGGAGGTTAGCACCGGGGAGCTGTTTTTT. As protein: CASSLWEVSTGELFF. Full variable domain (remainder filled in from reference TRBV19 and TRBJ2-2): DGGITQSPKYLFRKEGQNVTLSCEQNLNHDAMYWYRQDPGQGLRLIYYSQIVNDFQKGDIAEGYSVSREKKESFPLTVTSAQKNPTAFYLCASSLWEVSTGELFFGEGSRLTVL.

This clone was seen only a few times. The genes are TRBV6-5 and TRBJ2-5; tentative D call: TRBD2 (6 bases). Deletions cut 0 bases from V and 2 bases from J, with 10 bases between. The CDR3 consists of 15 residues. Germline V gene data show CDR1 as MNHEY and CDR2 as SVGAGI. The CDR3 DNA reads TGTGCCAGCAGTTACTCGCTGGGACTGCAAGAGACCCAGTACTTC. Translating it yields CASSYSLGLQETQYF.

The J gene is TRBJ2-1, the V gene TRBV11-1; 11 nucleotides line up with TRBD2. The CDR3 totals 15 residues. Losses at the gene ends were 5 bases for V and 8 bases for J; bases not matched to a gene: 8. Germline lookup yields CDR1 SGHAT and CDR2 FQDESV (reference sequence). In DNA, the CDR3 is TGTGCCAGCAGCCTTATAGCGGGAGGGCCGGATGAGCAGTTCTTC. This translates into CASSLIAGGPDEQFF.

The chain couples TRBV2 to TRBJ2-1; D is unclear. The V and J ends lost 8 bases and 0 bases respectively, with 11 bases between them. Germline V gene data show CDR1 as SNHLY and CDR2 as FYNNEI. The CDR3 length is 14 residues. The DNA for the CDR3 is TGTGCCAGCGTTACCAAGAGCTCCTACAATGAGCAGTTCTTC. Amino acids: CASVTKSSYNEQFF.

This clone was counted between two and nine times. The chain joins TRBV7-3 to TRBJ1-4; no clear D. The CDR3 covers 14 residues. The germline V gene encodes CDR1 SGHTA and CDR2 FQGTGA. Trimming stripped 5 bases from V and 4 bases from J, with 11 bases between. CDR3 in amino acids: CASSPIGRNEKLFF. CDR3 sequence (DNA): TGTGCCAGCAGCCCAATCGGGCGTAATGAAAAACTGTTTTTT.

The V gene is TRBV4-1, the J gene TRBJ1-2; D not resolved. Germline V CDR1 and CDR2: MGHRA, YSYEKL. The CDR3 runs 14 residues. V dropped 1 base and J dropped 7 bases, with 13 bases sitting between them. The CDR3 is CASSQGSGSGGYTF. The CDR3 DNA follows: TGCGCCAGCAGCCAAGGATCTGGGAGTGGTGGCTACACCTTC.

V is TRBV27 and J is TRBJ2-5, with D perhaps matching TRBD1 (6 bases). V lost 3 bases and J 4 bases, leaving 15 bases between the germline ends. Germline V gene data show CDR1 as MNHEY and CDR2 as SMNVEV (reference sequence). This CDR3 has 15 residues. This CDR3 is CASSLSTGMGETQYF. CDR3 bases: TGTGCCAGCAGTTTGTCTACAGGGATGGGAGAGACCCAGTACTTC.